What follows are 6 T cell receptor beta chains derived from one specimen sequenced in a study of regulatory T cells in long-lasting Graves disease. Time point in this sample: persistent/refractory GD, antithyroid drugs over 5 years with positive TRAb. From RNA extracted from PBMCs, the TCR library was made. Library construction for TCR beta used iRepertoire HTBI primers and Arm-PCR of CDR3 regions. One entry per CDR3 protein results from TCRdb running MiXCR on the multiplex PCR reads. The data hold approximately 470,000 distinct CDR3 sequences, with less than 25% observed a single time. This specimen was peripheral blood mononuclear cells (PBMCs), taken when the disease was refractory, from a patient treated with antithyroid drugs. The receptors come from a female donor with Graves disease.

Many counts were recorded for this clonotype. This chain uses TRBV15 with TRBJ1-4; D perhaps matches TRBD1 (6 bases). CDR1 LNHNV and CDR2 YYDKDF come from the germline V gene (reference sequence). The CDR3 consists of 16 residues. V gave up 0 bases and J gave up 8 bases, with 16 bases separating them. CDR3 amino acids: CATSRESGVVNEKLFF. The CDR3 DNA is TGTGCCACCAGCAGAGAATCAGGGGTGGTAAACGAAAAACTGTTTTTT.

This clonotype appeared many times. This rearrangement joins TRBV6-1 to TRBJ1-1; D unclear. The CDR3 extends over 13 amino acids. Per germline, CDR1 MNHNS and CDR2 SASEGT. Trimming removed 7 bases from V and 5 bases from J, with 14 bases in between. The CDR3, as DNA: TGTGCCAGCAAAGCGAATAGGAATACTGAAGCTTTCTTT. Its translation: CASKANRNTEAFF.

This chain uses TRBV4-1 with TRBJ1-2, with 7 bases aligning to TRBD1. V gave up 3 bases and J gave up 2 bases; unmatched junction bases: 6. There are 15 residues in the CDR3. CDR1 is MGHRA, CDR2 YSYEKL, per germline. CDR3 in DNA: TGCGCCAGCAGCCACACCCCGGGACAGAACTATGGCTACACCTTC. Residues: CASSHTPGQNYGYTF.

The chain links TRBV27 to TRBJ1-4; 11 positions match TRBD1. The CDR3 sequence is 17 residues long. V was pared by 6 bases and J by 7 bases, with 13 bases of the junction left unmatched. Germline CDR1 MNHEY, CDR2 SMNVEV (reference sequence). The CDR3, as DNA: TGTGCCAGCAGCGTTCTTATCCGGACAGGGGGCGTTGAAAAACTGTTTTTT. It codes for CASSVLIRTGGVEKLFF.

The table lists this clonotype with a few counts. V usage is TRBV6-1 and J usage is TRBJ1-1; possible D gene TRBD1, 5 bases. CDR3 size: 12 residues. V was shortened by 10 bases and J by 5 bases, with 14 bases between the two germline ends. Germline CDR1 is MNHNS and CDR2 is SASEGT. The CDR3 sequence: CATIRGNTEAFF. As DNA, the CDR3 is TGTGCCACCATTCGGGGCAATACTGAAGCTTTCTTT.

This clonotype was observed at least ten times. The CDR3 coding sequence is TGTGCCACCAGTGACCGAGGGGCAGCCCAAGAGACCCAGTACTTC. Translated: CATSDRGAAQETQYF. The V gene is TRBV24-1, the J gene TRBJ2-5; D may be TRBD1 or TRBD2 (5 bases each). In germline, CDR1 is KGHDR, CDR2 SFDVKD. The V end was cut by 4 bases, the J end by 1 base, with 12 bases between. CDR3 length: 15 amino acids.